These 21 T cell receptor beta chains originate from one sample sequenced in a study of blood T cell repertoires in COVID-19. Only in-frame clones appear in the TCRdb table, and some are missing; sequencing was by immunoSEQ multiplex PCR. Here the sample spans roughly 140,000 clones, around 83% being singletons. Specimen: peripheral blood. The receptors derive from a man between 60 and 75 years old with active or convalescent COVID-19.

A single count supports this clone. The chain couples TRBV6-5 to TRBJ1-3; D might be TRBD1 (5 bases). V was shortened by 2 bases and J by 1 base, with 9 bases between the two germline ends. The CDR3 consists of 15 residues. Germline CDR1 reads MNHEY; CDR2 reads SVGAGI. The CDR3 coding sequence is TGTGCCAGCAGTTACACAAGGGGATCTGGAAACACCATATATTTT. Encoded protein: CASSYTRGSGNTIYF.

This clone was seen more than once but under ten times. The rearrangement uses TRBV7-9 and TRBJ1-2, with D possibly TRBD1 on 5 matching bases. Trimming pared 5 bases from V and 3 bases from J, leaving 10 bases between. The CDR3 runs to 13 residues. Germline V CDR1 and CDR2: SEHNR, FQNEAQ (reference sequence). The CDR3 reads CASSGQGHYGYTF. In DNA, the CDR3 is TGTGCCAGCAGCGGCCAGGGTCACTATGGCTACACCTTC.

The J gene is TRBJ1-1, the V gene TRBV13; the match to TRBD1 covers 10 bases. The CDR3 totals 17 residues. Germline V gene lookup returns CDR1 PRHDT and CDR2 FYEKMQ (reference sequence). The junction had 7 bases not matched to a gene; V was cut back by 2 bases and J by 1 base. CDR3 protein: CASSLTRQGAWNTEAFF. The CDR3 DNA sequence: TGTGCCAGCAGCTTAACTCGACAGGGGGCTTGGAACACTGAAGCTTTCTTT.

V is TRBV6-2 or TRBV6-3 and J is TRBJ2-7; perhaps TRBD1 as D (6 bases). The length of the CDR3 is 13 residues. CDR1 is MNHEY and CDR2 is SVGEGT in the germline V gene. The V end was cut by 5 bases, the J end by 2 bases, with 10 bases between. The CDR3 reads CASSPGTTYEQYV. CDR3 DNA: TGTGCCAGCAGTCCCGGGACAACCTACGAGCAGTACGTC.

This chain connects TRBV4-1 to TRBJ2-1; 13 nucleotides match TRBD2. In germline, CDR1 is MGHRA, CDR2 YSYEKL. V trimming: 4 bases; J trimming: 7 bases; junction bases outside the gene matches: 7. The CDR3 is made up of 16 amino acids. CDR3 coding DNA: TGCGCCAGCAGCCTAAGGGGGACTAGCGGGACTAATGAGCAGTTCTTC. Translating gives CASSLRGTSGTNEQFF.

The genes are TRBV6-2 or TRBV6-3 and TRBJ1-2; tentative D call: TRBD1 (5 bases). Trimming removed 5 bases at V and 6 bases at J, with 13 bases between. The CDR3 has 13 amino acids. Germline V gene sequence: CDR1 MNHEY, CDR2 SVGEGT. CDR3 sequence: CASSPRDFNGYTF. The CDR3 DNA is TGTGCCAGCAGTCCCCGGGACTTCAATGGCTACACCTTC.

The rearrangement uses TRBV4-3 and TRBJ2-6, with a tentative D call TRBD1 (6 bases). The CDR3 loop spans 16 amino acids. Trimming removed 0 bases from V and 2 bases from J, with 8 bases in between. Per the germline V gene, CDR1 is LGHNA and CDR2 is YSLEER. CDR3 in DNA: TGCGCCAGCAGCCAAGATGGGACAACTGGGGCCAACGTCCTGACTTTC. This translates into CASSQDGTTGANVLTF.

The rearrangement joins TRBV21-1 to TRBJ1-6; the table's D call, TRBD1, was not checked against the DNA. TRBV21-1 is classified as a pseudogene. The CDR3 has 20 amino acids. For the CDR3, the DNA is TGTGCCAGCAGCCCAACGGACTACTACCCCAGGGGGGCTTATAATTCACCCCTCCACTTT. It specifies CASSPTDYYPRGAYNSPLHF.

The chain couples TRBV18 to TRBJ1-6; TRBD1 is a possible D gene (5 bases). CDR1 and CDR2 from the germline V gene are KGHSH and LQKENI. The ends were cut back, 0 bases at V and 0 bases at J, with 6 bases in the middle. The CDR3 length is 16 residues. DNA of the CDR3: TGTGCCAGCTCACCACCGGGGCACTCCTATAATTCACCCCTCCACTTT. Translating gives CASSPPGHSYNSPLHF.

V and J are TRBV12-5 and TRBJ2-5; 10 bases match TRBD2. The CDR3 length is 16 residues. Germline V lookup: CDR1 LGHNT, CDR2 FRNRAP. Trimming at V came to 0 bases and at J to 0 bases, leaving 1 base not matched to a gene. CDR3 nucleotide sequence: TGTGCTAGTGGTTTGGTACTAGCGGGGTACCAAGAGACCCAGTACTTC. Amino acid sequence: CASGLVLAGYQETQYF.

The chain joins TRBV18 to TRBJ1-5; D gene ambiguous. The V gene lost 1 base and the J gene lost 1 base, with 14 bases spanning the gap. This CDR3 spans 17 amino acids. In germline, CDR1 is KGHSH, CDR2 LQKENI. The CDR3 bases are TGTGCCAGCTCACCACAATACAGTACCATAAGCAATCAGCCCCAGCATTTT. Translation: CASSPQYSTISNQPQHF. The entire variable domain, with the rest obtained from reference TRBV18 and TRBJ1-5, is as follows: NAGVMQNPRHLVRRRGQEARLRCSPMKGHSHVYWYRQLPEEGLKFMVYLQKENIIDESGMPKERFSAEFPKEGPSILRIQQVVRGDSAAYFCASSPQYSTISNQPQHFGDGTRLSIL.

V usage is TRBV6-1 and J usage is TRBJ1-2; the D is unclear. V was pared by 3 bases and J by 5 bases, with 10 bases between. There are 13 residues in the CDR3. CDR1 is MNHNS, CDR2 SASEGT, per germline. CDR3 DNA sequence: TGTGCCAGCAGTGATTTTAGCCAATATGGCTACACCTTC. Its translation: CASSDFSQYGYTF.

In this sample, this clone turned up once. The V and J genes are TRBV10-3 and TRBJ2-4, with a tentative D call TRBD1 (6 bases). V was pared by 4 bases and J by 7 bases, with 8 bases between. CDR1 ENHRY and CDR2 SYGVKD come from the germline V gene. The CDR3 is made up of 12 amino acids. The CDR3 DNA reads as TGTGCCATCAGTGCCAGGGGTAACATTCAGTACTTC. This gives the protein CAISARGNIQYF.

This chain uses TRBV2 with TRBJ1-2; 8 bases line up with TRBD1. Looked up from germline, CDR1 is SNHLY and CDR2 is FYNNEI. This CDR3 contains 16 residues. V lost 10 bases and J lost 1; bases outside the gene matches: 14. CDR3 in DNA: TGTGCCACAGCAAACCCGGACAGGGCAATTAACTATGGCTACACCTTC. Translating it yields CATANPDRAINYGYTF.

The chain has TRBV5-1 and TRBJ1-4; maybe TRBD1 (5 bases). The V gene's germline CDR1 is SGHRS and CDR2 YFSETQ. The CDR3 contains 15 residues. V was cut by 3 bases and J by 5 bases, with 14 bases left in between. The chain's CDR3 is CASSSSGTSNEKLFF. In nucleotides, the CDR3 is TGCGCCAGCAGCTCCTCTGGGACTTCCAATGAAAAACTGTTTTTT.

As DNA, the CDR3 is TGTGCCAGCAGTTACCAGGGGGCAGGGTCCCAAGAGACCCAGTACTTC. Translation: CASSYQGAGSQETQYF. V is TRBV6-6 and J is TRBJ2-5; TRBD1 matches at 8 bases. CDR3 length: 16 residues. Losses at the gene ends were 2 bases for V and 1 base for J; bases not matched to a gene: 6. In germline, CDR1 is MNHNY, CDR2 SVGAGI (reference sequence).

Written as DNA, the CDR3 is TGTGCCACCAAGACTAGCGGGAGTAGGAATGAGCAGTTCTTC. This gives the protein CATKTSGSRNEQFF. The rearrangement links TRBV19 to TRBJ2-1, with 12 bases lining up with TRBD2. After removal of 10 bases from V and 7 bases from J, the junction contained 8 bases not matched to a gene. This CDR3 region has 14 residues. CDR1 and CDR2 (germline): LNHDA, SQIVND (reference sequence).

In this sample, this clone turned up a few times. This chain links TRBV6-2 or TRBV6-3 with TRBJ2-1; 9 bases agree with TRBD2. The V and J ends lost 0 bases and 3 bases, in that order; junction bases with no gene match: 6. This CDR3 has 17 amino acids. Germline CDR1 is MNHEY and CDR2 is SVGEGT. Written as DNA, the CDR3 is TGTGCCAGCAGTTACTCGTCCCCTAGCGGGGTCTACAATGAGCAGTTCTTC. Its protein product is CASSYSSPSGVYNEQFF.

The chain combines TRBV11-2 with TRBJ1-4; D is unclear. CDR1 is SGHAT, CDR2 FQNNGV, per germline. The CDR3 has 13 residues. Trimming stripped 5 bases from V and 6 bases from J, with 10 bases between. CDR3 protein: CASSVTLDEKLFF. The CDR3 DNA is TGTGCCAGCAGCGTGACATTAGATGAAAAACTGTTTTTT. The entire variable domain, with the rest obtained from reference TRBV11-2 and TRBJ1-4, is as follows: EAGVAQSPRYKIIEKRQSVAFWCNPISGHATLYWYQQILGQGPKLLIQFQNNGVVDDSQLPKDRFSAERLKGVDSTLKIQPAKLEDSAVYLCASSVTLDEKLFFGSGTQLSVL.

This clone was found a few times. CDR3 region: CASSLRLGSPYNEQFF. In DNA form, the CDR3 reads TGCGCCAGCAGCTTACGACTAGGTTCTCCCTACAATGAGCAGTTCTTC. The chain is built from TRBV5-1 and TRBJ2-1; a possible D gene is TRBD2 (6 bases). The germline V gene has CDR1 SGHRS and CDR2 YFSETQ. Trimming shortened V by 2 bases and J by 2 bases, and 14 bases separated the two germline ends. This CDR3 is built from 16 residues.

The chain combines TRBV7-2 with TRBJ2-1; 7 bases match TRBD2. Germline lookup yields CDR1 SGHTA and CDR2 FQGNSA. The CDR3 extends over 16 amino acids. Germline trimming cut 6 bases from V and 1 base from J; bases unmatched to any gene: 9. The CDR3 spells CASRPSGGFSYNEQFF. The CDR3 nucleotides read TGTGCCAGCAGACCGTCCGGGGGGTTTTCCTACAATGAGCAGTTCTTC.